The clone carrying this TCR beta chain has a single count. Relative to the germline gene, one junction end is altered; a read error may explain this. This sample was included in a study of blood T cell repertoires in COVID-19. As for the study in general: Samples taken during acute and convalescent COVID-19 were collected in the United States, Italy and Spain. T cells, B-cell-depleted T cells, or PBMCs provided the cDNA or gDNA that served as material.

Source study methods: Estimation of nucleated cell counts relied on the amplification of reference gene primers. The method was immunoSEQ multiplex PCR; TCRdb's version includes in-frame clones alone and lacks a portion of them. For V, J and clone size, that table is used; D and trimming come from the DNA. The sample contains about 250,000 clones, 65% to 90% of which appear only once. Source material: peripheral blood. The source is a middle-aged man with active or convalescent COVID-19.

CDR3 residues: CACRGTGGINQPQHF. Written as DNA, the CDR3 is TGTGCCTGTAGGGGGACAGGGGGAATCAATCAGCCCCAGCATTTT. The chain couples TRBV19 to TRBJ1-5; 11 bases are shared with TRBD1. The germline V gene has CDR1 LNHDA and CDR2 SQIVND (reference sequence). The CDR3 runs 15 residues.